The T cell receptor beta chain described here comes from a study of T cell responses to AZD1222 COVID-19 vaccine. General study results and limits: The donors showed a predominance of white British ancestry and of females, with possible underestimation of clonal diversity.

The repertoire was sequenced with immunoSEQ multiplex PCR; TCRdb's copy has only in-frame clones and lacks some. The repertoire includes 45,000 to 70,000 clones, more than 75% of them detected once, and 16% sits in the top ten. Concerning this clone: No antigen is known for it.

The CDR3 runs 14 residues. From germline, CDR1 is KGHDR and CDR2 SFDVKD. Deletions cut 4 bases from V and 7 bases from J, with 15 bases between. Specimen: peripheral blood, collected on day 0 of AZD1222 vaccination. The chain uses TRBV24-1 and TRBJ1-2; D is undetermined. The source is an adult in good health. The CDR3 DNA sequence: TGTGCCACCAGTGAATCGGACCACCTCGGTGGCTACACCTTC. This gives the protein CATSESDHLGGYTF.